This T cell receptor (beta chain) was sequenced for a study of CD8 T cells in Susac syndrome. V lost 6 bases, J lost 5 bases, and 14 bases lay in between. This CDR3 region has 14 residues. The germline gives CDR1 SEHNR, CDR2 FQNEAQ (reference sequence). From blood CD8+ and CD4+ T cells, TCR beta sequences were generated. TEMRA cells were FACS-enriched, with CD8+ and CD4+ T cells isolated negatively. Random-hexamer reverse transcription was applied to about 0.45 to 1 ug RNA. Via MiXCR, TCRdb re-called the immunoSEQ multiplex PCR reads, giving one row per CDR3 protein. This table has some 160,000 distinct CDR3 sequences, around 96% appearing once.

V and J are TRBV7-9 and TRBJ1-5; D gene uncertain. This clonotype originated in a human donor with multiple sclerosis. Input material: CD8+ T cells from PBMCs. CDR3 residues: CASSGPPAYQPQHF. In nucleotides, the CDR3 is TGTGCCAGCAGTGGTCCCCCCGCATATCAGCCCCAGCATTTT.